This entry lists 4 T cell receptor beta chains sequenced from one sample in a study of cytomegalovirus exposure and HLA in healthy donors. Primers: 60 Vbeta forward and 13 Jbeta reverse. The data were produced by immunoSEQ multiplex PCR, yet TCRdb's version contains in-frame clones alone and is incomplete. The sample has about 89,000 clones; less than 9.5% are singletons. Input material: PBMCs. The origin of the receptors is a man aged 50 to 59 in good health and CMV-seropositive.

This clone was counted between two and nine times. This chain uses TRBV27 with TRBJ2-7, with TRBD2 matching over 7 bases. This CDR3 comprises 15 residues. The junction had 9 bases not matched to a gene; V was cut back by 6 bases and J by 1 base. Looked up from germline, CDR1 is MNHEY and CDR2 is SMNVEV (reference sequence). CDR3 coding DNA: TGTGCCAGCAGGCAAGACGGACTAGGGTCCTACGAGCAGTACTTC. This gives the protein CASRQDGLGSYEQYF.

V usage is TRBV11-2 and J usage is TRBJ2-5, with a tentative D call TRBD1 (5 bases). Between the trimmed V and J ends, which lost 2 bases and 2 bases, there was a span of 18 bases. CDR1 is SGHAT and CDR2 is FQNNGV in the germline V gene. This CDR3 has 17 amino acids. The DNA of the CDR3 is TGTGCCAGCAGCTTATTTGACAGTACAACCTGGCAAGAGACCCAGTACTTC. Translated, it gives CASSLFDSTTWQETQYF.

The rearrangement uses TRBV30 and TRBJ2-5; TRBD1 is a possible D gene (6 bases). The J call may be mistaken, given a closer DNA end match to TRBJ2-7. Germline V gene sequence: CDR1 GTSNPN, CDR2 SVGIG (reference sequence). This CDR3 is 13 amino acids long. CDR3 DNA sequence: TGTGCCTGGAGTGTACTACAGGGAACCGAGCAGTACTTC. Residues: CAWSVLQGTEQYF.

This rearrangement joins TRBV14 to TRBJ2-5, with 10 bases fitting TRBD2. Per the germline V gene, CDR1 is SGHDN and CDR2 is FVKESK. V trimming: 1 base; J trimming: 2 bases; junction bases outside the gene matches: 7. The CDR3 is 17 residues long. CDR3 DNA sequence: TGTGCCAGCAGCCAAGGTTGGACTAGCGGAGCTCAAGAGACCCAGTACTTC. Protein: CASSQGWTSGAQETQYF.